The entry that follows covers one TCR beta chain sequence. Its target is unknown. The source of the sample is a study of cytomegalovirus exposure and HLA in healthy donors. Study overall: T cells numbering approximately 170 million yielded more than 95 million unique TCR beta sequences in an earlier analysis.

Study-level findings and limits: Previously analyzed data showed that most TCR beta V segments were productive at a frequency of about 87% or about 30%.

The CDR3 contains 15 residues. The germline CDR1 and CDR2 sequences are MGHDK and SYGVNS. V was pared by 4 bases and J by 2 bases, with 13 bases between. It was with 60 Vbeta and 13 Jbeta primers that the PCR ran. Assay used: immunoSEQ multiplex PCR; TCRdb lists only in-frame clones, some missing. Of tens of thousands of clones detected, roughly 80% appear once; the ten largest clones hold 7% to 9.5%. The origin of this receptor is a woman in her thirties in good health and CMV-seropositive. The chain couples TRBV25-1 to TRBJ2-3, with a tentative D call TRBD2 (6 bases). The material sequenced was PBMCs. Written as DNA, the CDR3 is TGTGCCAGCAGTGCCGGGGACTTCATCACAGATACGCAGTATTTT. The encoded protein is CASSAGDFITDTQYF.